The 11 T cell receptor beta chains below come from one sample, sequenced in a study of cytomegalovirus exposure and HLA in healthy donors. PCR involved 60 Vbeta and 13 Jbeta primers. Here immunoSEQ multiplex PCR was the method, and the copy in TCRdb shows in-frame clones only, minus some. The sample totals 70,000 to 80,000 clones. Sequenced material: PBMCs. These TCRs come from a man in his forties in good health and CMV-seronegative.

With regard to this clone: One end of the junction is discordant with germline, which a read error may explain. The chain's CDR3 is CASSQETATNEKLFF. CDR3 DNA sequence: TGCGCTAGCAGCCAGGAGACAGCAACTAATGAAAAACTGTTTTTT. The chain joins TRBV4-1 to TRBJ1-4, with D perhaps TRBD1 (5 bases). CDR3 length: 15 residues. Germline V gene data show CDR1 as MGHRA and CDR2 as YSYEKL.

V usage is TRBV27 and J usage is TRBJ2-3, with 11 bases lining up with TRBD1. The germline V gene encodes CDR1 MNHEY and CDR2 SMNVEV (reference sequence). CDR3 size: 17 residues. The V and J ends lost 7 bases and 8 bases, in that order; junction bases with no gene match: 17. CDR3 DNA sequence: TGTGCCAGCACCACCCCGGGACAGGGGGGCTCGGGTCGTACGCAGTATTTT. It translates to CASTTPGQGGSGRTQYF.

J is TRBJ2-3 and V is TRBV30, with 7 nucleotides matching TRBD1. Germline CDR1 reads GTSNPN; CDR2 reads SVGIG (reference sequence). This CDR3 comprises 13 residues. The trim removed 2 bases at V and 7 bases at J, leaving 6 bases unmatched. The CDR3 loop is CAWSMGQSNTQYF. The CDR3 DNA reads TGTGCCTGGAGTATGGGACAGTCAAATACGCAGTATTTT.

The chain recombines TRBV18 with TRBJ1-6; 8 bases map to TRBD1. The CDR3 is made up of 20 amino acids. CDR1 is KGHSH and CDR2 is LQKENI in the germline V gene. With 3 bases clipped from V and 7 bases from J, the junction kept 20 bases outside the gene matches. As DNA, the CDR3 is TGTGCCAGCTCACCCCGAGTCCCGGGACAGGCTGAGACCATAAATTCACCCCTCCACTTT. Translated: CASSPRVPGQAETINSPLHF.

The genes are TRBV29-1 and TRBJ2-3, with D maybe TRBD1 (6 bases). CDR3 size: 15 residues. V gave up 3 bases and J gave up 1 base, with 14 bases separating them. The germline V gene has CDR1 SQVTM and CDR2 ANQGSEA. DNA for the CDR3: TGCAGCGTTGAGAGAACAGGGAGCCGCACAGATACGCAGTATTTT. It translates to CSVERTGSRTDTQYF.

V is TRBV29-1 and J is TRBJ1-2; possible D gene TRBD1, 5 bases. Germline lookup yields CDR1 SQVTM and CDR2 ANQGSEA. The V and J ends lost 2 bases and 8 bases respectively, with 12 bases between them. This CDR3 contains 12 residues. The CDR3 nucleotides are TGCAGCGTTGAATACACGTCAGGGGGCTACACCTTC. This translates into CSVEYTSGGYTF.

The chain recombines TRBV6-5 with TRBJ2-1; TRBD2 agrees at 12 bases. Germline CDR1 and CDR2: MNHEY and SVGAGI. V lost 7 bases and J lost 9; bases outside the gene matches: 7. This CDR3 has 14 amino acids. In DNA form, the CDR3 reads TGTGCCAGCATCGCTAGCGGGGGGGCGTTTGAGCAGTTCTTC. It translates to CASIASGGAFEQFF.

CDR3 region: CASSLSLSSSYNEQFF. As DNA, the CDR3 is TGCGCCAGCAGCTTGAGTTTGTCGAGCTCCTACAATGAGCAGTTCTTC. This rearrangement joins TRBV5-1 to TRBJ2-1; D remains unclear. Per germline, CDR1 SGHRS and CDR2 YFSETQ. V was shortened by 1 base and J by 0 bases, with 11 bases between the two germline ends. There are 16 residues in the CDR3.

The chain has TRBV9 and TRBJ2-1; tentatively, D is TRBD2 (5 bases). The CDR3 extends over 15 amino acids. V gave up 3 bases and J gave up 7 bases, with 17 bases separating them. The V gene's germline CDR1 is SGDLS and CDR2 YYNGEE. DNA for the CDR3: TGTGCCAGCAGCGCGGGCCAACCCTCGGGAAATGAGCAGTTCTTC. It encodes CASSAGQPSGNEQFF.

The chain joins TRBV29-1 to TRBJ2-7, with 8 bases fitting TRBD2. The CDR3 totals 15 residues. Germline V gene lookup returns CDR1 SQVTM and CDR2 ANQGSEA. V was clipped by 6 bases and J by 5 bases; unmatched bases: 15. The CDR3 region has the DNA TGCAGCGTCCGGGGGGGGGAGTATCCCCTCGACGAGCAGTACTTC. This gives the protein CSVRGGEYPLDEQYF.

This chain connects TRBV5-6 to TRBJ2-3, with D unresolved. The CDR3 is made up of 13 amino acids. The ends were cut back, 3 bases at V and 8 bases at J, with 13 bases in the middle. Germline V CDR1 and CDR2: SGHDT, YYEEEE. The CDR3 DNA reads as TGTGCCAGCAGCTCCCTTGGAGCTAGTACGCAGTATTTT. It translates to CASSSLGASTQYF.